The clone carrying this TCR beta chain was detected a few times. This sample stems from a study of human T cells and chemical hapten exposure. TCRdb analysed the RACE reads with MiXCR anew, one entry per CDR3 protein. The sample carries some 380,000 distinct CDR3 sequences, approximately 4.4% recorded once. Time point specified: patch test 1, 2 weeks after DPC sensitization. The treatment was: therapeutic diphenylcyclopropenone sensitization with weekly scalp DPC. This CDR3 region has 15 residues. Germline V gives CDR1 SGHRS, CDR2 YFSETQ. The junction had 9 bases not matched to a gene; V was cut back by 5 bases and J by 4 bases.

The TCR sequence derives from a woman aged 45-60 years with alopecia areata. Some clones in this sample may be carry-over from other donors' samples. Sample: whole blood, taken in connection with sensitization to the hapten diphenylcyclopropenone (DPC). This chain uses TRBV5-1 with TRBJ2-5, with 9 bases matching TRBD1. The chain's CDR3 is CASSPLGTGPETQYF. CDR3 sequence (DNA): TGCGCCAGCAGTCCGCTCGGGACAGGGCCAGAGACCCAGTACTTC. Supplemented by reference TRBV5-1 and TRBJ2-5, the full variable domain reads KAGVTQTPRYLIKTRGQQVTLSCSPISGHRSVSWYQQTPGQGLQFLFEYFSETQRNKGNFPGRFSGRQFSNSRSEMNVSTLELGDSALYLCASSPLGTGPETQYFGPGTRLLVL.